These 3 T cell receptor beta chains share one sample of origin, sequenced in a study of early T cells in non-severe SARS-CoV-2 infection. MiXCR was run by TCRdb on the 5' RACE reads, yielding one entry per CDR3 protein. The sample contains about 33,000 distinct CDR3 sequences, approximately 6.9% of which appear only once. Sequenced material: whole blood. The receptor set was obtained from an adult who was a healthcare worker with PCR-confirmed SARS-CoV-2 infection or an uninfected control (not recorded which).

The sample holds many counts of this clonotype. This chain links TRBV30 with TRBJ2-7; D perhaps matches TRBD1 (6 bases). The CDR3 runs to 13 residues. Germline CDR1 GTSNPN, CDR2 SVGIG (reference sequence). The germline V and J ends were trimmed by 2 bases and 11 bases, with 19 bases remaining between them. CDR3 DNA: TGTGCCTGGAGTCCTGCCTTCGGCAGGGGAGAGTACTTC. Protein sequence: CAWSPAFGRGEYF.

In this sample, this clonotype turned up many times. This rearrangement joins TRBV29-1 to TRBJ1-1, with TRBD1 identical over 8 bases. The germline gives CDR1 SQVTM, CDR2 ANQGSEA. V shed 4 bases, J shed 4 bases, and the junction held 5 bases outside the gene matches. There are 13 residues in the CDR3. CDR3 sequence: CSVAQDRGTEAFF. The CDR3 DNA reads as TGCAGCGTTGCCCAAGACAGGGGCACTGAAGCTTTCTTT.

This clonotype was detected many times. This rearrangement joins TRBV7-9 to TRBJ2-7; D is undetermined. The CDR3 loop spans 14 amino acids. V was cut by 2 bases and J by 3 bases, with 11 bases left in between. Germline CDR1 reads SEHNR; CDR2 reads FQNEAQ (reference sequence). Here the CDR3 reads CASSLFPSIYEQYF. In DNA form, the CDR3 reads TGTGCCAGCAGCTTATTCCCTAGTATCTACGAGCAGTACTTC.